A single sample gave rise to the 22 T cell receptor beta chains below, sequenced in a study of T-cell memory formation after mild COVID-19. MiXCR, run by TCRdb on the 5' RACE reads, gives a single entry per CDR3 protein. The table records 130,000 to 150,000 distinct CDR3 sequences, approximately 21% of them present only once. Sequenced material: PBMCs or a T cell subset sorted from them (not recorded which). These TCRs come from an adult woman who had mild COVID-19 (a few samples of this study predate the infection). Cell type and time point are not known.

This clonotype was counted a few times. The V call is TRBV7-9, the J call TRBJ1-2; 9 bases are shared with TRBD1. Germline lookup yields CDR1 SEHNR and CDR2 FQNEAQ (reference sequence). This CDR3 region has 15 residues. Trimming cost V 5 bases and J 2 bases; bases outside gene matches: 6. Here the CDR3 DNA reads TGTGCCAGCAGCCCTCGGACAGGGGTAAACTATGGCTACACCTTC. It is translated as CASSPRTGVNYGYTF.

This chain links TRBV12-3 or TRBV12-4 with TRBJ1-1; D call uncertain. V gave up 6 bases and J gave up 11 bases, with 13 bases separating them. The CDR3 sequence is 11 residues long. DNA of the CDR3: TGTGCCAGCAGCACAACCGTTGAGGCTTTCTTT. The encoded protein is CASSTTVEAFF.

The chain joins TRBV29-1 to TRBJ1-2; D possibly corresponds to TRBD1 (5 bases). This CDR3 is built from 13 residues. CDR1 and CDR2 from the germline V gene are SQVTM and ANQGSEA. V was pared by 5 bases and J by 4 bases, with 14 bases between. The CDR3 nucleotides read TGCAGCGTTTACGGGACGGAGACCTATGGCTACACCTTC. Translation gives CSVYGTETYGYTF.

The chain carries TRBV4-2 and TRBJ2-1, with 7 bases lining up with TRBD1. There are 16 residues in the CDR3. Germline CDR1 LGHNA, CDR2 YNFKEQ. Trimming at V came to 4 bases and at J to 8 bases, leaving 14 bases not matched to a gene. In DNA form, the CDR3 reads TGTGCCAGCAGCCCCGACAGGGAAAGAGTTAAAGATGAGCAGTTCTTC. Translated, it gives CASSPDRERVKDEQFF.

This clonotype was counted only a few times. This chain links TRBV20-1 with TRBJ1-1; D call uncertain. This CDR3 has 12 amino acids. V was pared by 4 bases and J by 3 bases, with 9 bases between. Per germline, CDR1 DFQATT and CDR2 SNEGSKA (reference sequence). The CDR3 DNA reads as TGCAGTGCTATTAAGCCAGACACTGAAGCTTTCTTT. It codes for CSAIKPDTEAFF.

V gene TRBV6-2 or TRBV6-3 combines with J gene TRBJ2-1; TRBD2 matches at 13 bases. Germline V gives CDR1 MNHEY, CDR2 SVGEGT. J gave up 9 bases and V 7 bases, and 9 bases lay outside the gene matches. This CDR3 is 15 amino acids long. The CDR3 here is CASTRTSGGRGEQFF. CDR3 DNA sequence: TGTGCCAGCACTCGGACTAGCGGGGGCCGAGGTGAGCAGTTCTTC.

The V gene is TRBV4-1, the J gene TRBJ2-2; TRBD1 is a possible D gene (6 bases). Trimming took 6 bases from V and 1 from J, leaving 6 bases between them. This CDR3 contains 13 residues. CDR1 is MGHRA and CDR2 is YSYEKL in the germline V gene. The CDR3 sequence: CASRDRNTGELFF. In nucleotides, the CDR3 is TGCGCCAGCAGGGACAGGAACACCGGGGAGCTGTTTTTT.

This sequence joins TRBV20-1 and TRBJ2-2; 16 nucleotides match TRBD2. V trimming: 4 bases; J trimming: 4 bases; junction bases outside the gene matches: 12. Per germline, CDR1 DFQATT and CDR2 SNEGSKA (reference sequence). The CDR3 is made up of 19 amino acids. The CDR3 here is CSATRPGLAGGRGTGELFF. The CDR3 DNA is TGCAGTGCTACACGTCCGGGACTAGCGGGAGGGAGAGGCACCGGGGAGCTGTTTTTT.

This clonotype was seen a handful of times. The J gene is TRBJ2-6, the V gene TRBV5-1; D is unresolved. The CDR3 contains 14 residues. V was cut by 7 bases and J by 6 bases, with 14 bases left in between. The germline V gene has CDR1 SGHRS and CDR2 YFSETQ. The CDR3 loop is CASSRSGPANVLTF. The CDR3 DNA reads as TGCGCCAGCTCCAGGAGTGGCCCGGCCAACGTCCTGACTTTC.

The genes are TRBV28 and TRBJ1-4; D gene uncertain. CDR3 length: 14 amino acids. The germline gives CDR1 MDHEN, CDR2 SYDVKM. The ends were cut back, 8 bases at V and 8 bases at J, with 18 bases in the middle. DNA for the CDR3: TGTGCCAGCTCTTGGAAGAGTCCGATGGAAAAACTGTTTTTT. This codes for CASSWKSPMEKLFF.

The CDR3 DNA reads TGTGCCAGTCCCCCAGGGGCGCAGGGGGCCAACGTCCTGACTTTC. Translation: CASPPGAQGANVLTF. The chain combines TRBV7-9 with TRBJ2-6; D may be TRBD1 (6 bases). The germline CDR1 and CDR2 sequences are SEHNR and FQNEAQ (reference sequence). V was pared by 9 bases and J by 4 bases, with 16 bases between. The CDR3 runs to 15 residues. The entire variable domain, with the rest obtained from reference TRBV7-9 and TRBJ2-6, is as follows: DTGVSQNPRHKITKRGQNVTFRCDPISEHNRLYWYRQTLGQGPEFLTYFQNEAQLEKSRLLSDRFSAERPKGSFSTLEIQRTEQGDSAMYLCASPPGAQGANVLTFGAGSRLTVL.

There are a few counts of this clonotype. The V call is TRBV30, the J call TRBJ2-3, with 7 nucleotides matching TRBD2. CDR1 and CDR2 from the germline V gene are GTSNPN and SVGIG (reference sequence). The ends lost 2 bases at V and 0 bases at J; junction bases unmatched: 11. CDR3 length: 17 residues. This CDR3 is CAWSLWLAGASTDTQYF. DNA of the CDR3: TGTGCCTGGAGTCTGTGGCTGGCGGGAGCTAGCACAGATACGCAGTATTTT.

CDR3 sequence: CSASLGAYEQFF. CDR3 sequence (DNA): TGCAGTGCTAGTTTGGGGGCCTATGAGCAGTTCTTC. The chain has TRBV20-1 and TRBJ2-1; a weak D match, TRBD1 (6 bases). The CDR3 has 12 residues. V lost 3 bases and J 8 bases, leaving 11 bases between the germline ends. CDR1 and CDR2 from the germline V gene are DFQATT and SNEGSKA (reference sequence).

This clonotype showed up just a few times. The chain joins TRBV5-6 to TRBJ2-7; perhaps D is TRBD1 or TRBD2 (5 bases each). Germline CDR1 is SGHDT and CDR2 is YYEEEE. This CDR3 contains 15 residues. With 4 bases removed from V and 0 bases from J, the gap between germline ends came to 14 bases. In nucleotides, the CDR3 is TGTGCCAGCAGCCTTGGGACGGTAAGCTCCTACGAGCAGTACTTC. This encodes CASSLGTVSSYEQYF.

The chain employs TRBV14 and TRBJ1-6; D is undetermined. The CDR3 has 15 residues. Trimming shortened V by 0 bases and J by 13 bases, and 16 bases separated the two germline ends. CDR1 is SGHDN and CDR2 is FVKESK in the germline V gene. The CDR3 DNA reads TGTGCCAGCAGCCAAGAACCCGCGGGAGGGTCCCCCCTCCACTTT. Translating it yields CASSQEPAGGSPLHF. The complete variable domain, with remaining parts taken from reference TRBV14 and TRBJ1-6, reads EAGVTQFPSHSVIEKGQTVTLRCDPISGHDNLYWYRRVMGKEIKFLLHFVKESKQDESGMPNNRFLAERTGGTYSTLKVQPAELEDSGVYFCASSQEPAGGSPLHFGNGTRLTVT.

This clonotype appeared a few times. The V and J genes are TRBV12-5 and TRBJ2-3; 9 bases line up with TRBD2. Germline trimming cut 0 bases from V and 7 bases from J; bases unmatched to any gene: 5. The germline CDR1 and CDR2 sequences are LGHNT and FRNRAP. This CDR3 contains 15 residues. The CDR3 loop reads CASGLVAGGRNTQYF. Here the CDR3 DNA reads TGTGCTAGTGGTTTGGTAGCGGGAGGTCGAAATACGCAGTATTTT.

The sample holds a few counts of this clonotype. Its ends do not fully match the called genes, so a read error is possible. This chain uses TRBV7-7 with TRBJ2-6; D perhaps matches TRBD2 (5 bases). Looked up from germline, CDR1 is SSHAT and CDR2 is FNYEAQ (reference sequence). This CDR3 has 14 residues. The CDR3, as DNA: TGTGCTAGCAGCTTAGTTGTAGGAGGCAACGTCCTGACTTTC. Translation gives CASSLVVGGNVLTF.

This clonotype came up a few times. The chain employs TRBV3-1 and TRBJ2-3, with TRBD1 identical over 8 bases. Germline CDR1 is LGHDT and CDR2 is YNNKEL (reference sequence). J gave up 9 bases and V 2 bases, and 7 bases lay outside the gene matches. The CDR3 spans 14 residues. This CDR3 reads CASSQRIQGDTQYF. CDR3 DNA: TGTGCCAGCAGCCAAAGGATACAGGGGGACACGCAGTATTTT.

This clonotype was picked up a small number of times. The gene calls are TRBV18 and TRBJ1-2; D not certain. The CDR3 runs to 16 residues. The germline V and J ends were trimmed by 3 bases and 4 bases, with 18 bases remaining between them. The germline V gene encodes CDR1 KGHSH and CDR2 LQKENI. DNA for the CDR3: TGTGCCAGCTCACCCCTGGACTCTCCGCAATCCTATGGCTACACCTTC. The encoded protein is CASSPLDSPQSYGYTF.

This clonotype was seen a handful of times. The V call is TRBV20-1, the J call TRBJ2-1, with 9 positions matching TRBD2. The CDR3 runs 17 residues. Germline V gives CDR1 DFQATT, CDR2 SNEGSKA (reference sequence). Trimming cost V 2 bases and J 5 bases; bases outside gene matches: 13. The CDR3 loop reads CSARPGLALRKHNEQFF. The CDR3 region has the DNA TGCAGTGCTAGACCGGGACTAGCCCTCCGGAAACACAATGAGCAGTTCTTC.

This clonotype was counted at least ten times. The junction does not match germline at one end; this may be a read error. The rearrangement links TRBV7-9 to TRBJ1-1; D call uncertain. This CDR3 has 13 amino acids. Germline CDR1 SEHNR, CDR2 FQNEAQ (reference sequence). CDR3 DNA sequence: TGCGCCAGCAGCTTGGAACAGAACACTGAAGCTTTCTTT. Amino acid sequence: CASSLEQNTEAFF.

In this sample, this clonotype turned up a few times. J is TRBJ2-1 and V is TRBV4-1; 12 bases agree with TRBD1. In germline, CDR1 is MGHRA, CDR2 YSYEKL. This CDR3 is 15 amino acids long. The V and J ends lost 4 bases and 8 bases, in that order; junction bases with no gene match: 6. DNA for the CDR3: TGCGCCAGCAGCCCCGCGGGACAGGGGGCGGATGAGCAGTTCTTC. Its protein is CASSPAGQGADEQFF.